This T cell receptor (beta chain) was identified during a study of blood T cell repertoires in COVID-19. The overall study: Acute-phase and convalescent COVID-19 samples originated in the United States, Italy and Spain. Nucleic acid was either cDNA or gDNA, and it came from T cells, B-cell-depleted T cells, or PBMCs.

V shed 5 bases and J shed 8 bases, with 21 bases lying between them. The germline V gene encodes CDR1 LNHDA and CDR2 SQIVND (reference sequence). This CDR3 is 15 amino acids long. This clone was counted once. In the study's own analysis: Estimated nucleated cell counts came from reference gene primer amplification. Here immunoSEQ multiplex PCR was the method, and the copy in TCRdb shows in-frame clones only, minus some. V and J calls plus clone size are reproduced from that table; the DNA served to infer D and trimming. This table holds around 120,000 clones, 70% to 90% found once. The sequence was obtained from a human donor in a cohort sampled during active COVID-19. The sample comprised peripheral blood. The V call is TRBV19, the J call TRBJ1-1; unclear D gene. The chain's CDR3 is CASSARWRVVPEAFF. As DNA, the CDR3 is TGTGCCAGTAGTGCCAGGTGGAGGGTTGTTCCCGAAGCTTTCTTT. Full variable domain (rest looked up from reference TRBV19 and TRBJ1-1): DGGITQSPKYLFRKEGQNVTLSCEQNLNHDAMYWYRQDPGQGLRLIYYSQIVNDFQKGDIAEGYSVSREKKESFPLTVTSAQKNPTAFYLCASSARWRVVPEAFFGQGTRLTVV.